Below are 2 T cell receptor beta chains sequenced from a single sample in a study of CD8+ T cells in alopecia areata (dated by TCRdb to 2016 to 2018). The method was the immunoSEQ multiplex PCR assay. RNA was extracted from all samples and reverse transcribed into cDNA, which served as template for TCR sequencing. TCRdb took this table from immuneACCESS and kept in-frame rearrangements with V and J called. Such tables lack part of the clones; where checked against another copy, unresolved V genes explain under half of the gap, and the rest is unexplained. For this sample there are 35,000 to 45,000 clones; around nine tenths appear just once. The ten largest make up under 20% of the sample. Sample time point, as interpreted from the label and publication: 24 weeks on oral tofacitinib. Sample treatment or condition, as interpreted from the label and publication: oral pan-JAK inhibitor, 5-10 mg twice daily.

The material was CD8+ T cells sorted from blood, obtained at week 24, from a patient treated with tofacitinib. These receptors originate from a human donor with alopecia areata.

The rearrangement links TRBV27 to TRBJ2-7; no clear D. Germline values: CDR1 MNHEY, CDR2 SMNVEV (reference sequence). Trimming took 4 bases from V and 1 from J, leaving 11 bases between them. The CDR3 totals 14 residues. CDR3 sequence reads: CASSYSGNSYEQYF. The CDR3 region has the DNA TGTGCCAGCAGTTATTCAGGAAATTCCTACGAGCAGTACTTC.

This chain links TRBV28 with TRBJ2-2, with a possible D match to TRBD1 (6 bases). V lost 10 bases, J lost 6 bases, and 15 bases lay in between. The CDR3 consists of 13 residues. Germline V CDR1 and CDR2: MDHEN, SYDVKM. The CDR3, as DNA: TGTGCCATCCGACAGGTTGAACCCGGGGAGCTGTTTTTT. It encodes CAIRQVEPGELFF. Variable domain in full (rest from reference TRBV28 and TRBJ2-2): DVKVTQSSRYLVKRTGEKVFLECVQDMDHENMFWYRQDPGLGLRLIYFSYDVKMKEKGDIPEGYSVSREKKERFSLILESASTNQTSMYLCAIRQVEPGELFFGEGSRLTVL.